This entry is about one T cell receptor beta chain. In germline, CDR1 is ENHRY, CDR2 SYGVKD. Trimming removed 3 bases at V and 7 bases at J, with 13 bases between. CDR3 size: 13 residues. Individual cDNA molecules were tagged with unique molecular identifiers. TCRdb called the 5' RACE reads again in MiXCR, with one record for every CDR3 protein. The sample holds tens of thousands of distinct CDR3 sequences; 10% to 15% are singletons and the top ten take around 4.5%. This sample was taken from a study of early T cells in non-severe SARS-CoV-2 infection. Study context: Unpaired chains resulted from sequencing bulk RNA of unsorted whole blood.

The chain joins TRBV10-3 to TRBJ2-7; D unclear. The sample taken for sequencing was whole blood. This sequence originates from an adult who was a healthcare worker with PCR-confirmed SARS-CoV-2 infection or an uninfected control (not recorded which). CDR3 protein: CAISEREVGEQYF. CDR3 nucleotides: TGTGCCATCAGTGAAAGGGAAGTCGGAGAGCAGTACTTC.